The T cell receptor beta chain under discussion was sequenced for a study of blood T cell repertoires in COVID-19. On the study more broadly: Samples came from the United States, Italy and Spain, spanning acute and convalescent COVID-19. PBMCs, B-cell-depleted T cells, or T cells were the source of the cDNA or gDNA that made up the material.

V was cut by 4 bases and J by 0 bases, with 14 bases left in between. Germline CDR1 SGDLS, CDR2 YYNGEE. CDR3 length equals 16 residues. In the source study's methods: Cell counts per sample came from amplifying reference gene primers. Assay: immunoSEQ multiplex PCR; the TCRdb copy retains only in-frame clones and omits some. The V and J calls and clone size are taken from that table; D and trimming were inferred from the DNA. The profile shows 100,000 or so clones, 82% of them singletons. The chain couples TRBV9 to TRBJ2-1; no firm D call. The source is a woman older than 75 with acute or convalescent COVID-19. Sequencing used peripheral blood. The CDR3: CASSPVAASSYNEQFF. The CDR3 nucleotides are TGTGCCAGCAGCCCGGTGGCGGCAAGCTCCTACAATGAGCAGTTCTTC.